This T cell receptor beta chain was sequenced in a study of T cells after posttransplantation cyclophosphamide. TCRdb's copy holds only in-frame clones and misses some; the assay was immunoSEQ multiplex PCR. The sample includes 8,000 to 9,500 clones, roughly 90% of them seen just once. In its sample, this clone was seen once. Its target is unknown. A marrow graft followed busulfan-fludarabine conditioning, with cyclophosphamide on days +3 and +4. Overall study findings and caveats: Recipient CMV seropositivity and CMV reactivation strongly tracked TRB clonality. Later post-transplant blood repertoires were often dominated by donor CD8+ memory clones. Tissue-infiltrating T cells from skin or gut overlapped little with blood T cells.

The TCR was taken from a female patient in her 50s who received an allogeneic stem cell transplant from a related donor, was CMV-positive, and had no GVHD. Some T cells may be transferred from the graft donor. Here the sequenced sample was CD4+ T cells sorted from blood, taken approximately 1,300 days after allogeneic stem cell transplant with posttransplant cyclophosphamide.

CDR3 sequence reads: CASSEFVGLSGNTIYF. Written as DNA, the CDR3 is TGTGCCAGCAGTGAGTTCGTGGGGCTCTCTGGAAACACCATATATTTT. The rearrangement uses TRBV2 and TRBJ1-3; tentatively, D is TRBD1 (5 bases). The V and J ends lost 3 bases and 0 bases respectively, with 12 bases between them. The germline V gene encodes CDR1 SNHLY and CDR2 FYNNEI. CDR3 length equals 16 residues.